The TCR beta chain under discussion was sequenced for a study of cytomegalovirus exposure and HLA in healthy donors. This clone was counted between two and nine times. Its target is unknown. Study results and caveats: Through in vitro validation, three CMV-associated chains were shown to be specific for CMV antigens.

TCRdb keeps only in-frame clones here, not all; method: immunoSEQ multiplex PCR. The sample contains approximately 160,000 clones, approximately 81% of which appear only once. The CDR3 is 16 amino acids. V shed 6 bases, J shed 2 bases, and the junction held 12 bases outside the gene matches. Germline CDR1 MNHEY, CDR2 SMNVEV (reference sequence). V usage is TRBV27 and J usage is TRBJ1-1; the match to TRBD1 covers 7 bases. Material for sequencing was PBMCs. The source is a man under 40 in good health and CMV-seropositive. The CDR3 loop reads CASSYRTDRVNTEAFF. In nucleotides, the CDR3 is TGTGCCAGCAGCTACCGCACCGACAGGGTTAACACTGAAGCTTTCTTT.